These 13 T cell receptor beta chains share one sample of origin, sequenced in a study of CD8+CD57+ T cells in acquired aplastic anemia. Researchers used genomic DNA as the template to profile TCR beta VDJ and CDR3. MiXCR, applied by TCRdb to the reads, yields one record per CDR3 protein. Here the sample spans around 180,000 distinct CDR3 sequences, around 50% being singletons. The authors sequenced patients whose flow cytometry had shown CD8+CD57+ cell expansion. Sequenced material: sorted CD4+, CD8+, or CD8+CD57+ T cells (not recorded which) from PBMCs. Receptors originate from a human donor with aplastic anemia.

This clonotype was seen ten or more times. The V and J genes are TRBV20-1 and TRBJ2-4; D is possibly TRBD1 or TRBD2 (7 bases each). The V gene's germline CDR1 is DFQATT and CDR2 SNEGSKA (reference sequence). V was trimmed by 5 bases and J by 3 bases, leaving 14 bases between them. The CDR3 runs to 14 residues. This CDR3 reads CSAPGGAGKNIQYF. The CDR3 DNA follows: TGCAGTGCTCCAGGGGGGGCGGGCAAAAACATTCAGTACTTC.

V gene TRBV25-1 combines with J gene TRBJ1-5; weak D call: TRBD1 (5 bases). Per the germline V gene, CDR1 is MGHDK and CDR2 is SYGVNS. The V end was cut by 6 bases, the J end by 0 bases, with 12 bases between. The CDR3 has 15 residues. CDR3 in DNA: TGTGCCAGCAGCCCCGGGACGAATAGCAATCAGCCCCAGCATTTT. This gives the protein CASSPGTNSNQPQHF.

This clonotype was counted a few times. The chain recombines TRBV19 with TRBJ2-7; 7 bases line up with TRBD1. From germline, CDR1 is LNHDA and CDR2 SQIVND (reference sequence). There are 14 residues in the CDR3. With 6 bases clipped from V and 0 bases from J, the junction kept 5 bases outside the gene matches. The CDR3, as DNA: TGTGCCAGTAGCCGACAGGGTAGCTCCTACGAGCAGTACTTC. As protein: CASSRQGSSYEQYF.

The CDR3 DNA reads TGCAGTGCCCTGGACGTCCCCACCCGCGGGAACTACGAGCAGTACTTC. It encodes CSALDVPTRGNYEQYF. The chain joins TRBV20-1 to TRBJ2-7; tentative D call: TRBD2 (6 bases). Germline CDR1 reads DFQATT; CDR2 reads SNEGSKA (reference sequence). V was cut by 6 bases and J by 3 bases, with 24 bases left in between. The CDR3 extends over 16 amino acids.

This clonotype was detected many times. Sequence at one end of the junction differs from germline and may be a read error. The chain carries TRBV3-1 and TRBJ2-7, with D possibly TRBD1 on 5 matching bases. The CDR3 is 12 amino acids. Per the germline V gene, CDR1 is LGHDT and CDR2 is YNNKEL (reference sequence). The CDR3 is CVSSQGDYEQYF. For the CDR3, the DNA is TGTGTCAGCAGCCAAGGGGACTACGAGCAGTACTTC.

This clonotype was counted at least ten times. This sequence joins TRBV6-1 and TRBJ2-7; 8 bases agree with TRBD2. The germline V gene has CDR1 MNHNS and CDR2 SASEGT. Trimming took 10 bases from V and 3 from J; bases not matched to a gene: 5. The CDR3 has 12 residues. The CDR3 here is CATRGGLYEQYF. As DNA, the CDR3 is TGTGCCACCCGCGGGGGGCTCTACGAGCAGTACTTC.

V usage is TRBV7-8 and J usage is TRBJ2-7, with TRBD1 as a possible D gene (6 bases). The V gene lost 2 bases and the J gene lost 4 bases, with 21 bases spanning the gap. Germline CDR1 reads SGHVS; CDR2 reads FQNEAQ. The CDR3 totals 17 residues. The CDR3 DNA reads as TGTGCCAGCAGCTTATCAGCGCTTAAGGGGGACGGGTACGAGCAGTACTTC. The encoded protein is CASSLSALKGDGYEQYF.

As to this clonotype: This may be a read error: a much more frequent sequence differs by one nucleotide. In DNA, the CDR3 is TGTGCCAGCAGTTACTTGAGCATAGGGGGCTACGAGCAGTACTTC. It encodes CASSYLSIGGYEQYF. The chain recombines TRBV6-5 with TRBJ2-7, with D perhaps matching TRBD1 (6 bases). The germline V gene has CDR1 MNHEY and CDR2 SVGAGI. The CDR3 is made up of 15 amino acids. Trimming shortened V by 1 base and J by 3 bases, and 13 bases separated the two germline ends.

The rearrangement joins TRBV29-1 to TRBJ1-2, with a tentative D call TRBD1 (5 bases). The CDR3 extends over 15 amino acids. V was shortened by 3 bases and J by 0 bases, with 14 bases between the two germline ends. Germline CDR1 reads SQVTM; CDR2 reads ANQGSEA. CDR3 residues: CSVDSGGIANYGYTF. The CDR3 DNA follows: TGCAGCGTTGATAGCGGGGGGATAGCTAACTATGGCTACACCTTC. Based on the CDR3 plus reference TRBV29-1 and TRBJ1-2, the full variable domain is SAVISQKPSRDICQRGTSLTIQCQVDSQVTMMFWYRQQPGQSLTLIATANQGSEATYESGFVIDKFPISRPNLTFSTLTVSNMSPEDSSIYLCSVDSGGIANYGYTFGSGTRLTVV.

This clonotype showed up just a few times. The chain combines TRBV19 with TRBJ1-1; the D is unclear. Trimming removed 4 bases at V and 8 bases at J, with 11 bases between. The CDR3 spans 12 residues. CDR1 and CDR2 from the germline V gene are LNHDA and SQIVND (reference sequence). The CDR3 DNA is TGTGCCAGTAGTAGGTCAGGACTCGAAGCTTTCTTT. Its translation: CASSRSGLEAFF.

This clonotype was seen ten or more times. This sequence may be a read error, since a much larger clone differs from it by one base. This chain uses TRBV2 with TRBJ2-5; 7 nucleotides match TRBD1. The germline gives CDR1 SNHLY, CDR2 FYNNEI. V was clipped by 5 bases and J by 4 bases; unmatched bases: 4. The CDR3 consists of 13 residues. The CDR3, as DNA: TGTGCCAGCAGTAGGGACAGCCGAGAGACCCAGTACTTC. As protein: CASSRDSRETQYF.

V and J are TRBV30 and TRBJ2-5; D call uncertain. Trimming took 2 bases from V and 7 from J, leaving 17 bases between them. This CDR3 has 14 residues. Germline values: CDR1 GTSNPN, CDR2 SVGIG (reference sequence). The CDR3 reads CAWSPQITIGTQYF. In DNA form, the CDR3 reads TGTGCCTGGAGTCCTCAGATAACAATAGGGACCCAGTACTTC.

V and J are TRBV7-3 and TRBJ2-1, with 9 bases aligning to TRBD1. CDR3 length: 15 residues. CDR1 is SGHTA, CDR2 FQGTGA, per germline. With 4 bases clipped from V and 5 bases from J, the junction kept 6 bases outside the gene matches. CDR3 sequence: CASSWGQGSHNEQFF. The CDR3 nucleotides are TGTGCCAGCAGCTGGGGACAGGGATCCCACAATGAGCAGTTCTTC.